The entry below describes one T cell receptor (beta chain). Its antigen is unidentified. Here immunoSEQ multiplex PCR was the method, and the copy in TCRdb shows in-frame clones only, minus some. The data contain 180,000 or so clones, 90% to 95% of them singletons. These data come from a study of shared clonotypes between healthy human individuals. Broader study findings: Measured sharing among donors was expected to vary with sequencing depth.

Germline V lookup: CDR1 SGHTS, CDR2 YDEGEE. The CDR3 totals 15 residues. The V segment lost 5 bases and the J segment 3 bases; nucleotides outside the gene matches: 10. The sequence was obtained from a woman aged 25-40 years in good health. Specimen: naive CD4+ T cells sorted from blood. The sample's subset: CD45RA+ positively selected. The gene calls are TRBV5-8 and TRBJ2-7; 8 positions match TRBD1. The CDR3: CASRRLQGVGYEQYF. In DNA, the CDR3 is TGTGCCAGCAGGAGGCTACAGGGGGTAGGCTACGAGCAGTACTTC. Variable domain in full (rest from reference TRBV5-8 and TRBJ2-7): EAGVTQSPTHLIKTRGQQATLRCSPISGHTSVYWYQQALGLGLQFLLWYDEGEERNRGNFPPRFSGRQFPNYSSELNVNALELEDSALYLCASRRLQGVGYEQYFGPGTRLTVT.